This T cell receptor beta chain was captured by sequencing in a study of T cell responses to AZD1222 COVID-19 vaccine. Germline trimming cut 5 bases from V and 5 bases from J; bases unmatched to any gene: 10. Looked up from germline, CDR1 is GTSNPN and CDR2 is SVGIG (reference sequence). The CDR3 runs to 14 residues. As to this clone: Its antigen remains unknown.

TCRdb's table, derived via immunoSEQ multiplex PCR, lists solely in-frame clones and lacks some. The profile shows about 75,000 clones, about nine tenths of them singletons. Study results and caveats: There were repertoire samples only from the period after the peak T cell response. Along spike, vaccine-associated CD4 TCRs were found throughout, with dominance at 160-218 and 743-854. Targets within unmutated variant regions were reportedly found for nearly half of spike-specific TCRs. The donor cohort was predominantly white British with a female majority, and clonal diversity may have been underestimated.

This rearrangement joins TRBV30 to TRBJ2-7; TRBD2 matches at 9 bases. This receptor was obtained from an adult who received the AZD1222 COVID-19 vaccine. This material consisted of peripheral blood, taken 28 days after the second AZD1222 dose. The CDR3 reads CAWGTGGGANEQYF. CDR3 DNA sequence: TGTGCCTGGGGTACCGGCGGGGGGGCCAACGAGCAGTACTTC.